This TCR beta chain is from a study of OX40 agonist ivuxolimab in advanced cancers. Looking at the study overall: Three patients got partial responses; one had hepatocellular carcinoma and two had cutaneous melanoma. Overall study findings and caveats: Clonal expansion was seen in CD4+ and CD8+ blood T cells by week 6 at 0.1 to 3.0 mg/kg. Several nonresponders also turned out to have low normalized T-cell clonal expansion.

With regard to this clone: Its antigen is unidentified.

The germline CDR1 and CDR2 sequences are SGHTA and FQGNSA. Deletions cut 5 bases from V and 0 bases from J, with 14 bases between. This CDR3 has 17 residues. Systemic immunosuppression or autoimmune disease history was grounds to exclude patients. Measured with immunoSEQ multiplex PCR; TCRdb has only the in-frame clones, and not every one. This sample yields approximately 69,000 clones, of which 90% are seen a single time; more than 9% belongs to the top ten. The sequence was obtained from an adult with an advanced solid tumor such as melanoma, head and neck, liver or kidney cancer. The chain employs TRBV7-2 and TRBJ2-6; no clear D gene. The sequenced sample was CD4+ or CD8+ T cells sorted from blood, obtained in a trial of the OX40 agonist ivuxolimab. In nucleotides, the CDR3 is TGTGCCAGCAGCACAGCGCCAGCGCCCTCTGGGGCCAACGTCCTGACTTTC. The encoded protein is CASSTAPAPSGANVLTF.